A single sample is the source of the 16 T cell receptor beta chains below, sequenced in a study of low-dose radiotherapy and immunotherapy resistance in tumors. The time point was: before trial treatment. TRAV- and TRBV-specific primers were used for first-strand cDNA, which covered alpha and beta chains. A constant-region primer paired with the V-primer adapter amplified TCRs over approximately 19 PCR cycles. MiXCR, run by TCRdb on the reads, gives a single entry per CDR3 protein. The sample consists of fewer than 90,000 distinct CDR3 sequences, approximately 17% of them appearing once. Sequenced material: PBMCs, taken before treatment. Every receptor here comes from a male donor with prostate cancer.

This clonotype was found many times. The rearrangement uses TRBV28 and TRBJ2-5, with a possible D match to TRBD1 (6 bases). Trimming shortened V by 6 bases and J by 5 bases, and 19 bases separated the two germline ends. The CDR3 is 15 residues long. Germline V gene data show CDR1 as MDHEN and CDR2 as SYDVKM. CDR3 residues: CASRPRQGRMETQYF. In DNA form, the CDR3 reads TGTGCCAGCAGGCCCCGTCAGGGGCGTATGGAGACCCAGTACTTC.

In regard to this clonotype: A far larger clone is a single base away, which makes a read error likely. The chain has TRBV4-2 and TRBJ2-5; D is unclear. Germline loops: CDR1 LGHNA, CDR2 YNFKEQ. V gave up 4 bases and J gave up 11 bases, with 14 bases separating them. The CDR3 extends over 12 amino acids. This CDR3 is CASSPLESEQYF. The CDR3 DNA sequence: TGTGCCAGCAGCCCGCTAGAGAGTGAGCAGTACTTC.

The genes are TRBV4-2 and TRBJ2-1, with D possibly being TRBD2 (5 bases). The germline V gene encodes CDR1 LGHNA and CDR2 YNFKEQ. The germline V and J ends were trimmed by 1 base and 5 bases, with 18 bases remaining between them. The CDR3 has 17 residues. CDR3 sequence (DNA): TGTGCCAGCAGCCAAGCGTCCAAAACTAGAGTAGACAATGAGCAGTTCTTC. Protein: CASSQASKTRVDNEQFF.

The chain couples TRBV20-1 to TRBJ2-2; possible D gene TRBD1, 6 bases. The CDR3 covers 17 residues. Germline lookup yields CDR1 DFQATT and CDR2 SNEGSKA (reference sequence). V was shortened by 0 bases and J by 0 bases, with 14 bases between the two germline ends. Here the CDR3 reads CSARDQWGPPNTGELFF. DNA for the CDR3: TGCAGTGCTAGAGATCAATGGGGGCCTCCGAACACCGGGGAGCTGTTTTTT.

This clonotype was observed at least ten times. The V call is TRBV12-5, the J call TRBJ2-7, with D possibly being TRBD1 (6 bases). V was pared by 1 base and J by 4 bases, with 17 bases between. The CDR3 spans 16 residues. Germline V CDR1 and CDR2: LGHNT, FRNRAP. The CDR3 protein is CASGLATGSGGYEQYF. DNA of the CDR3: TGTGCTAGTGGTTTGGCCACAGGGTCGGGTGGGTACGAGCAGTACTTC.

This clonotype was detected ten times or more. The chain is built from TRBV9 and TRBJ2-2; 9 bases agree with TRBD2. CDR3 length: 16 residues. The germline V gene has CDR1 SGDLS and CDR2 YYNGEE. V lost 4 bases and J lost 7; bases outside the gene matches: 11. The CDR3 spells CASSTRPGLADGELFF. CDR3 in DNA: TGTGCCAGCAGCACCCGACCGGGACTAGCAGACGGGGAGCTGTTTTTT.

This clonotype has at least ten counts. The chain couples TRBV18 to TRBJ2-5, with D tentatively TRBD2 (5 bases). CDR3 length: 15 amino acids. V was cut by 6 bases and J by 0 bases, with 14 bases left in between. Germline values: CDR1 KGHSH, CDR2 LQKENI. The CDR3 loop reads CASSPLASYQETQYF. CDR3 DNA: TGTGCCAGCTCGCCATTAGCGTCGTACCAAGAGACCCAGTACTTC.

In its sample, this clonotype was seen many times. V and J are TRBV9 and TRBJ2-5; no definite D call. This CDR3 has 12 amino acids. V lost 0 bases and J 5 bases, leaving 5 bases between the germline ends. Germline V gene data show CDR1 as SGDLS and CDR2 as YYNGEE. Here the CDR3 DNA reads TGTGCCAGCAGCGTAGTTGGGGAGACCCAGTACTTC. The encoded protein is CASSVVGETQYF.

The sample holds many counts of this clonotype. V is TRBV6-6 and J is TRBJ1-2; 8 nucleotides match TRBD1. Germline values: CDR1 MNHNY, CDR2 SVGAGI (reference sequence). V shed 3 bases and J 7 bases; nucleotides not matched to a gene: 13. This CDR3 has 16 amino acids. CDR3 nucleotide sequence: TGTGCCAGCAGTTATTTGGACAGGGCCGTTGGGGTTGGCTACACCTTC. It encodes CASSYLDRAVGVGYTF.

In its sample, this clonotype was seen many times. The chain employs TRBV12-3 or TRBV12-4 and TRBJ2-3; no definite D call. The CDR3 contains 14 residues. V lost 5 bases and J lost 0, with 9 bases in between. CDR3 coding DNA: TGTGCCAGCAGTCCCGCAGTTAGCACAGATACGCAGTATTTT. Residues: CASSPAVSTDTQYF.

This chain links TRBV7-8 with TRBJ2-2; no definite D call. Germline CDR1 SGHVS, CDR2 FQNEAQ. Trimming cost V 0 bases and J 0 bases, with 8 bases left between them. The length of the CDR3 is 16 residues. As DNA, the CDR3 is TGTGCCAGCAGCTTAGCACGGACCACGAACACCGGGGAGCTGTTTTTT. Its translation is CASSLARTTNTGELFF. Full variable domain (outside the CDR3, taken from reference TRBV7-8 and TRBJ2-2): GAGVSQSPRYKVAKRGQDVALRCDPISGHVSLFWYQQALGQGPEFLTYFQNEAQLDKSGLPSDRFFAERPEGSVSTLKIQRTQQEDSAVYLCASSLARTTNTGELFFGEGSRLTVL.

This clonotype has at least ten counts. This chain joins TRBV24-1 and TRBJ2-1; D may match TRBD1 or TRBD2 (5 bases each). V was clipped by 1 base and J by 12 bases, with 12 bases between them. The CDR3 totals 13 residues. In germline, CDR1 is KGHDR, CDR2 SFDVKD. The CDR3 DNA follows: TGTGCCACCAGTGATTTTGAGGGGCGCGGGCAGTTCTTC. Amino acids: CATSDFEGRGQFF.

This clonotype was counted ten times or more. CDR3 protein: CASSNPGVTEAFF. The CDR3 region has the DNA TGTGCCAGCAGCAACCCAGGGGTCACTGAAGCTTTCTTT. This chain joins TRBV5-4 and TRBJ1-1, with D perhaps TRBD1 (6 bases). V was pared by 4 bases and J by 4 bases, with 11 bases between. There are 13 residues in the CDR3. Germline CDR1 is SGHNT and CDR2 is YYREEE (reference sequence).

Regarding this clonotype: This likely reflects a read error, since a far larger clone is one base away. V gene TRBV20-1 combines with J gene TRBJ2-1; 8 bases align to TRBD2. Germline CDR1 reads DFQATT; CDR2 reads SNEGSKA (reference sequence). CDR3 length: 13 residues. Germline trimming cut 2 bases from V and 10 bases from J; bases unmatched to any gene: 7. In DNA form, the CDR3 reads TGCAGTGCTAGATGGCGGGAGGACTACGAGCAGTTCTTC. Its translation: CSARWREDYEQFF.

This clonotype was recorded many times. The CDR3 protein is CASSRTGTGGGETQYF. Here the CDR3 DNA reads TGTGCCAGCAGTCGTACCGGGACAGGAGGCGGAGAGACCCAGTACTTC. The rearrangement uses TRBV7-2 and TRBJ2-5, with 8 bases that match TRBD1. The junction had 13 bases not matched to a gene; V was cut back by 6 bases and J by 4 bases. Germline V gene sequence: CDR1 SGHTA, CDR2 FQGNSA. This CDR3 comprises 16 residues. The variable domain in full, completed from reference TRBV7-2 and TRBJ2-5, reads GAGVSQSPSNKVTEKGKDVELRCDPISGHTALYWYRQSLGQGLEFLIYFQGNSAPDKSGLPSDRFSAERTGGSVSTLTIQRTQQEDSAVYLCASSRTGTGGGETQYFGPGTRLLVL.

The sample holds many counts of this clonotype. The chain joins TRBV2 to TRBJ2-1; possible D gene TRBD1, 5 bases. CDR3 length equals 15 residues. Trimming removed 6 bases at V and 8 bases at J, with 20 bases between. Germline V gene sequence: CDR1 SNHLY, CDR2 FYNNEI. CDR3 protein: CASSYRIRTRDEQFF. The CDR3 DNA is TGTGCCAGCAGCTACAGGATCCGTACGCGCGATGAGCAGTTCTTC. The variable domain in full, with the rest retrieved from reference TRBV2 and TRBJ2-1, is EPEVTQTPSHQVTQMGQEVILRCVPISNHLYFYWYRQILGQKVEFLVSFYNNEISEKSEIFDDQFSVERPDGSNFTLKIRSTKLEDSAMYFCASSYRIRTRDEQFFGPGTRLTVL.